The rows below give T cell receptor beta chains drawn from one sample of a study of T-cell reconstitution after alpha-beta-depleted transplantation in children. TCRdb reprocessed the PCR reads via MiXCR and lists one record per CDR3 protein. The sample comprises around 370,000 distinct CDR3 sequences, approximately 10% of which are singletons, and under 3% rests with the top ten. The input for sequencing was PBMCs from the stem cell graft donor, taken from the stem cell graft. All receptors derive from a human donor who donated a stem cell graft to a child with acute lymphoblastic leukemia. CDR3s include the opening cysteine and the closing phenylalanine or tryptophan. Each record gives: clone size, J gene, D gene, V gene, CDR3 DNA, CDR3 protein. The D gene is left open where the match is weak. A clone size is listed for some rows: how often the clone was seen (once, few, many), or a class if it is expanded.

clone_size: few
j_call: TRBJ2-5
d_call: NA
v_call: TRBV29-1
cdr3_nt: TGCAGCGTTGGCCTACGGATGCAAGAGACCCAGTACTTC
cdr3_aa: CSVGLRMQETQYF

clone_size: NA
j_call: TRBJ2-2
d_call: TRBD2
v_call: TRBV5-1
cdr3_nt: TGCGCCAGCAGATCGAATCCTAGCGGGAGGGCAGGCACCGGGGAGCTGTTTTTT
cdr3_aa: CASRSNPSGRAGTGELFF

clone_size: few
j_call: TRBJ2-7
d_call: TRBD2
v_call: TRBV20-1
cdr3_nt: TGCAGTGCTAGAGAGCCTAGCGGGAAGTACTACGAGCAGTACTTC
cdr3_aa: CSAREPSGKYYEQYF

clone_size: many
j_call: TRBJ1-1
d_call: NA
v_call: TRBV7-3
cdr3_nt: TGTGCCAGCAGCTTAGGCCGGGGGGCCACTGAAGCTTTCTTT
cdr3_aa: CASSLGRGATEAFF

clone_size: many
j_call: TRBJ2-3
d_call: TRBD2
v_call: TRBV7-2
cdr3_nt: TGTGCCAGCAGCTTAAGACTAGCGGGAGGGGCAGATACGCAGTATTTT
cdr3_aa: CASSLRLAGGADTQYF

clone_size: many
j_call: TRBJ2-1
d_call: NA
v_call: TRBV7-3
cdr3_nt: TGTGCCAGCAGCTTAGGGCTTAGCTCCTACAATGAGCAGTTCTTC
cdr3_aa: CASSLGLSSYNEQFF

clone_size: NA
j_call: TRBJ2-7
d_call: NA
v_call: TRBV7-8
cdr3_nt: TGTGCCAGCAGCTTAGTCGGAGCTACCCACGAGCAGTACTTC
cdr3_aa: CASSLVGATHEQYF

clone_size: few
j_call: TRBJ2-3
d_call: NA
v_call: TRBV3-1
cdr3_nt: TGTGCCAGCAGCCAAGATCAGCTTGGGGGCACAGATACGCAGTATTTT
cdr3_aa: CASSQDQLGGTDTQYF

clone_size: NA
j_call: TRBJ2-2
d_call: NA
v_call: TRBV6-2/TRBV6-3
cdr3_nt: TGTGCCAGCACCGCTCCCCGCGAGGCCGGGGAGCTGTTTTTT
cdr3_aa: CASTAPREAGELFF

clone_size: few
j_call: TRBJ2-1
d_call: NA
v_call: TRBV20-1
cdr3_nt: TGCAGTGCCCAAAAGGGCTCCTACAATGAGCAGTTCTTC
cdr3_aa: CSAQKGSYNEQFF

clone_size: many
j_call: TRBJ2-7
d_call: NA
v_call: TRBV27
cdr3_nt: TGTGCCAGCAGTAGGACATCCGCCTACGAGCAGTACTTC
cdr3_aa: CASSRTSAYEQYF

clone_size: few
j_call: TRBJ1-5
d_call: NA
v_call: TRBV7-2
cdr3_nt: TGTGCCAGCAGCTCGCAGCCGGACCAGCCCCAGCATTTT
cdr3_aa: CASSSQPDQPQHF

clone_size: few
j_call: TRBJ1-5
d_call: NA
v_call: TRBV7-8
cdr3_nt: TGTGCCAGCAGCTTAGGAGGGGATGGCAATCAGCCCCAGCATTTT
cdr3_aa: CASSLGGDGNQPQHF

clone_size: many
j_call: TRBJ2-1
d_call: NA
v_call: TRBV12-3/TRBV12-4
cdr3_nt: TGTGCCAGCAGCTCGATGCGCGCTGAGCAGTTCTTC
cdr3_aa: CASSSMRAEQFF

clone_size: few
j_call: TRBJ2-7
d_call: NA
v_call: TRBV5-6
cdr3_nt: TGTGCCAGCAAACTAGGGGCCACGTCCTACGAGCAGTACTTC
cdr3_aa: CASKLGATSYEQYF

clone_size: NA
j_call: TRBJ2-2
d_call: NA
v_call: TRBV28
cdr3_nt: TGTGCCAGCACCTATCCCAAGCTCCGGAGAGTTACCGGGGAGCTGTTTTTT
cdr3_aa: CASTYPKLRRVTGELFF

clone_size: NA
j_call: TRBJ2-1
d_call: NA
v_call: TRBV5-6
cdr3_nt: TGTGCCAGCAGCTCACAAGAATACAATGAGCAGTTCTTC
cdr3_aa: CASSSQEYNEQFF

clone_size: few
j_call: TRBJ2-7
d_call: TRBD1
v_call: TRBV12-3/TRBV12-4
cdr3_nt: TGTGCCAGCAGTTTGACAGGGGGCGCGGGCTTAGACGAGCAGTACTTC
cdr3_aa: CASSLTGGAGLDEQYF

clone_size: once
j_call: TRBJ2-7
d_call: NA
v_call: TRBV28
cdr3_nt: TGTGCCAGCAGTTTTGGGGACCGGTCCTACGAGCAGTACTTC
cdr3_aa: CASSFGDRSYEQYF

clone_size: NA
j_call: TRBJ1-4
d_call: NA
v_call: TRBV12-3/TRBV12-4
cdr3_nt: TGTGCCAGCAGTTTAGGGCAGGGGTTCCTCGCAACTAATGAAAAACTGTTTTTT
cdr3_aa: CASSLGQGFLATNEKLFF

clone_size: once
j_call: TRBJ2-7
d_call: NA
v_call: TRBV14
cdr3_nt: TGTGCCAGCAGCCAAGTAAACTCCTACGAGCAGTACTTC
cdr3_aa: CASSQVNSYEQYF

clone_size: few
j_call: TRBJ2-2
d_call: TRBD1
v_call: TRBV11-2
cdr3_nt: TGTGCCAGCAGCCCCGAGGGGGCGGCAACCGGGGAGCTGTTTTTT
cdr3_aa: CASSPEGAATGELFF

clone_size: few
j_call: TRBJ2-1
d_call: TRBD2
v_call: TRBV7-2
cdr3_nt: TGTGCCAGCAGCCTCACTAGCGGGGTTAACAATGAGCAGTTCTTC
cdr3_aa: CASSLTSGVNNEQFF

clone_size: few
j_call: TRBJ2-2
d_call: TRBD2
v_call: TRBV28
cdr3_nt: TGTGCCAGCATGAGACTAGCGGCTAACACCGGGGAGCTGTTTTTT
cdr3_aa: CASMRLAANTGELFF

clone_size: few
j_call: TRBJ2-1
d_call: NA
v_call: TRBV29-1
cdr3_nt: TGCAGCGTTGGGCACACAAATGAGCAGTTCTTC
cdr3_aa: CSVGHTNEQFF

clone_size: NA
j_call: TRBJ2-1
d_call: NA
v_call: TRBV2
cdr3_nt: TGTGCCAGCAGGCGACATACTAGCCCAACTTCCTACAATGAGCAGTTCTTC
cdr3_aa: CASRRHTSPTSYNEQFF

clone_size: NA
j_call: TRBJ1-4
d_call: NA
v_call: TRBV12-3/TRBV12-4
cdr3_nt: TGTGCCAGCAAGACCGGGCTGGATGAAAAACTGTTTTTT
cdr3_aa: CASKTGLDEKLFF

clone_size: many
j_call: TRBJ2-5
d_call: TRBD1
v_call: TRBV4-2
cdr3_nt: TGTGCCAGCAGCAGGGACAGGGAACAAGAGACCCAGTACTTC
cdr3_aa: CASSRDREQETQYF